This entry features one TCR beta chain sequence. This specimen comes from a study of T cell changes during pregnancy in multiple sclerosis. Libraries were prepared by immunoSEQ multiplex PCR; TCRdb keeps only in-frame clonotypes and omits some of them. Of 100,000 or so clones in the sample, over 85% were seen once. The CDR3 runs to 15 residues. CDR1 and CDR2 from the germline V gene are SEHNR and FQNEAQ (reference sequence). V dropped 1 base and J dropped 3 bases, with 11 bases sitting between them. The receptor's source is a female donor with multiple sclerosis, enrolled in a pregnancy study. The specimen comprised peripheral blood, sampled in the second trimester of pregnancy. The chain carries TRBV7-9 and TRBJ2-3; perhaps TRBD2 as D (6 bases). CDR3 protein: CASSLGWLATDTQYF. DNA for the CDR3: TGTGCCAGCAGCTTAGGGTGGCTAGCGACAGATACGCAGTATTTT.